The entry below describes one T cell receptor (beta chain). No antigen is known for it. This specimen belongs to a study of beta chain features in type 1 diabetes. Findings of the study overall: Moderately but significantly shorter TCRB CDR3s were found in Type 1 diabetes patients in all four CD4+ subsets.

Since all of the isolated RNA was reverse transcribed, expressed TCRB transcripts were what got sequenced. Profiling relied on immunoSEQ multiplex PCR, and the TCRdb table lists in-frame clones only, not all of them. The repertoire holds around 300,000 clones, with around 16% as singletons. V shed 5 bases and J shed 4 bases, with 16 bases lying between them. The CDR3 is 15 residues long. Germline V gene data show CDR1 as SNHLY and CDR2 as FYNNEI. The TCR comes from a man aged 18 to 30 with type 1 diabetes. Sequencing was carried out using naive CD4+ T cells from blood. This sequence joins TRBV2 and TRBJ2-3, with D possibly TRBD1 on 6 matching bases. The CDR3 loop reads CASSPDLGGPDTQYF. DNA of the CDR3: TGTGCCAGCAGTCCGGACCTTGGGGGCCCAGATACGCAGTATTTT.